This T cell receptor (beta chain) was sequenced in a study of tumor-infiltrating lymphocytes in primary liver carcinoma. The study's findings and limits: Less overlap was seen in tumor-adjacent and tumor-blood pairs than in tumor region pairs.

There are a few counts of this clonotype. The target antigen is unknown. The researchers produced TCR beta cDNA from around 500 ng total RNA with a constant-region primer. Generation of the TCR beta libraries relied on three nested multiplex PCR rounds using slightly modified ARM-PCR. Using its own MiXCR run on the multiplex PCR reads, TCRdb lists one record per CDR3 protein. The sample lists around 330,000 distinct CDR3 sequences, more than 55% occurring once. For blood RNA, unsorted whole blood served as the source, and germline DNA was extracted too. Input material: peripheral blood. The clonotype was recovered from a man in his forties or fifties with primary liver carcinoma and hepatitis B virus infection.

The CDR3 sequence is CASSYSSGRALRVGETQYF. CDR3 coding DNA: TGTGCCAGCAGTTACAGTAGCGGGAGGGCCCTCCGTGTAGGAGAGACCCAGTACTTC. The rearrangement joins TRBV6-2 or TRBV6-3 to TRBJ2-5; 11 bases align to TRBD2. Germline V gene lookup returns CDR1 MNHEY and CDR2 SVGEGT. The V segment lost 2 bases and the J segment 4 bases; nucleotides outside the gene matches: 15. The CDR3 consists of 19 residues.